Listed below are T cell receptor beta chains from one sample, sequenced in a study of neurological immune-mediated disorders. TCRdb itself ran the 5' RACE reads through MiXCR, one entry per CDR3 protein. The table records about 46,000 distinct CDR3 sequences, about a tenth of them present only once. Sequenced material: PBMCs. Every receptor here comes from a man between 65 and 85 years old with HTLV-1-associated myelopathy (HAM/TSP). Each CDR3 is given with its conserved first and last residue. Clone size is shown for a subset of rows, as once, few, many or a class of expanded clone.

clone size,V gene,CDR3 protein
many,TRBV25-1,CASSAGGAYGEQYF
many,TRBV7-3,CASSLGPGNTEAFF
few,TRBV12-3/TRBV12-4,CASSPRTGELTEAFF
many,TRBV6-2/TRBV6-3,CASSYRYSAPSYEQYF
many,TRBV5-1,CASSLHYGRGSYEQYF
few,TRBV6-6,CASSYSAGPFGGQYF
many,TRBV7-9,CASSINDGLGTQYF
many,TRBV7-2,CASSLGGVYNEQFF
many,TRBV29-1,CSVLGAGNTIYF
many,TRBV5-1,CASSSTGGTEAFF
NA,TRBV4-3,CASSQGHLLVYEQYF
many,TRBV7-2,CASSSHRGGGTEAFF
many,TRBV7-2,CASSVIPGLNSPLHF
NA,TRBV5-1,CASRKGEETQYF
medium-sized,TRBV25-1,CASSAGTGGYTDTQYF
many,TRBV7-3,CASSLSGRFTDTQYF
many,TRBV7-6,CASSLGTGGAGNIQYF
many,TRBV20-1,CSARNPGGLNEQFF
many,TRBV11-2,CASSSPGRGSVSYEQYF
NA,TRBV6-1,CASSEAWGVEGYTF
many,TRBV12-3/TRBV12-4,CASSLALMGYGRQETQYF
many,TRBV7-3,CASSDGLYNEQFF
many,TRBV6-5,CASSRTGGVTEAFF
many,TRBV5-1,CASSLAGGTAYEQYF
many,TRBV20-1,CSAGQGTDTQYF
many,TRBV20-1,CSAHLPGQGRQGYTF
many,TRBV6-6,CASSYEAPWAQHF
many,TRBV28,CASSLNYGYTF
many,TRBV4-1,CASSSYGTQVTYEQYF
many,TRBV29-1,CSPGSRGSAEAFF
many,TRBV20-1,CSASPRDSEAFF
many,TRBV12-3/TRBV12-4,CAITKVRDTGELFF